This T cell receptor (beta chain) was documented in a study of T cells in Graves' hyperthyroidism and ophthalmopathy. This clonotype appeared many times. Using RNA transcripts as the source, TCR beta CDR3 regions were amplified. In the first-round RT-PCR of the TCR CDR3, the HTBI primer set was used. TCRdb re-called the multiplex PCR reads with MiXCR, one entry per CDR3 protein. The table includes 300,000 to 450,000 distinct CDR3 sequences, about 18% detected once. The junction had 12 bases not matched to a gene; V was cut back by 7 bases and J by 0 bases. CDR3 size: 17 residues. Germline CDR1 reads SGHVS; CDR2 reads FQNEAQ. Diagnosing involved the use of clinical symptoms, serum thyroxine and TRAb, thyroid ultrasound and orbital computed tomography. The authors took PBMCs from 10 ml fresh peripheral blood.

This TCR came from a man aged 18 to 35 with Graves' ophthalmopathy. J is TRBJ1-2 and V is TRBV7-8, with 9 bases matching TRBD1. Material: blood. CDR3 sequence: CASNTGTGTGANYGYTF. The CDR3 DNA follows: TGTGCCAGCAATACCGGGACAGGGACGGGGGCTAACTATGGCTACACCTTC. Drawing the rest from reference TRBV7-8 and TRBJ1-2, the complete variable domain is GAGVSQSPRYKVAKRGQDVALRCDPISGHVSLFWYQQALGQGPEFLTYFQNEAQLDKSGLPSDRFFAERPEGSVSTLKIQRTQQEDSAVYLCASNTGTGTGANYGYTFGSGTRLTVV.